The T cell receptor (beta chain) described here comes from a study of CD8 T cells in ankylosing spondylitis. Each CDR3 protein gets one entry after TCRdb re-called the 5' RACE reads with MiXCR. The sample yields a few hundred thousand distinct CDR3 sequences, around 21% seen once. This clonotype has only a few counts. Germline-derived CDR1 and CDR2 are LGHDT and YNNKEL (reference sequence). The V end was cut by 7 bases, the J end by 2 bases, with 15 bases between. This CDR3 comprises 14 residues. Sequenced: blood, either unsorted or a sorted T cell fraction (not recorded which). The source of this sequence is a female donor with ankylosing spondylitis or in good health (not recorded which). The chain recombines TRBV3-1 with TRBJ2-7; D not resolved. This CDR3 reads CASTPAGLPYEQYF. The CDR3 coding sequence is TGTGCCAGCACACCCGCAGGATTACCCTACGAGCAGTACTTC.